This T cell receptor (beta chain) was obtained from a study of shared clonotypes between healthy human individuals. Study-level background: Researchers assigned three CD4 naive, three CD4 memory, two CD8 naive and one CD8 memory plate to each donor.

Libraries were prepared by immunoSEQ multiplex PCR; TCRdb keeps only in-frame clonotypes and omits some of them. This sample has over 2 million clones, with 90% to 95% found just once. Germline V gene sequence: CDR1 MDHEN, CDR2 SYDVKM. Losses at the gene ends were 7 bases for V and 4 bases for J; bases not matched to a gene: 8. The CDR3 spans 15 residues. The receptor comes from a man aged 18 to 29 in good health. The rearrangement joins TRBV28 to TRBJ2-3, with TRBD2 matching 10 bases. Sequenced: naive CD4+ T cells sorted from blood. Documented subset: CD45RA+ positively selected. The CDR3 bases are TGTGCCAGCACCCAAGCGGGGGGGAGGGCAGATACGCAGTATTTT. Amino acids: CASTQAGGRADTQYF. Together with reference TRBV28 and TRBJ2-3, the CDR3 gives the full variable domain: DVKVTQSSRYLVKRTGEKVFLECVQDMDHENMFWYRQDPGLGLRLIYFSYDVKMKEKGDIPEGYSVSREKKERFSLILESASTNQTSMYLCASTQAGGRADTQYFGPGTRLTVL.